The clone carrying this T cell receptor (beta chain) was detected only a few times. What it binds is unknown. These data belong to a study of T cells after yellow fever vaccination. Study conclusions and caveats: Weaker, the secondary response peaked sooner, at day 5 versus 15. Shared CD4/CD8 clonotypes were a small share, likely from convergent recombination.

TCRdb processed the 5' RACE reads anew with MiXCR; each CDR3 protein has one entry. The repertoire includes under 300,000 distinct CDR3 sequences, around 7% of them detected once, and 0.65% to 0.9% sits in the top ten. The clonotype was recovered from a man aged 25 to 45 who received the YFV17D yellow fever vaccine. The sample in question was CD4+ T cells sorted from PBMCs, obtained 15 days after the yellow fever booster vaccination.

The chain's CDR3 is CANSAGTGPNSPLHF. As DNA, the CDR3 is TGTGCCAACTCCGCCGGTACAGGGCCTAATTCACCCCTCCACTTT. This sequence joins TRBV10-3 and TRBJ1-6, with D perhaps matching TRBD1 (6 bases). Germline V gene sequence: CDR1 ENHRY, CDR2 SYGVKD. The CDR3 is 15 residues long. The V end lost 10 bases, the J end lost 6 bases, and 19 bases lay between the germline ends.